A single TCR beta chain is shown here with its context. What it binds is not known. This sample was included in a study of post-analysis software for immune sequencing data. The CDR3 loop spans 15 amino acids. Germline values: CDR1 SGHTA, CDR2 FQGNSA. V was shortened by 5 bases and J by 3 bases, with 16 bases between the two germline ends. Study conclusions and caveats: Compared with controls, patients had more of roughly five TRBV segments, including TRBV5-6, TRBV5-1 and TRBV20-1. When compared against controls, multiple sclerosis patients showed significantly lower normalized Chao1 diversity.

Presence of unique molecular identifiers characterized the TCR beta cDNA libraries. Starting from roughly 1 to 10 million T cells, the study yielded approximately 460,000 cDNA molecules. TCRdb fed the PCR reads into MiXCR, producing one record per CDR3 protein. The sample lists hundreds of thousands of distinct CDR3 sequences; around 53% were seen once. The specimen sequenced was blood. V usage is TRBV7-2 and J usage is TRBJ1-2; D is possibly TRBD1 (6 bases). The clonotype comes from a girl aged 5 to 17 with multiple sclerosis. CDR3 DNA sequence: TGTGCCAGCAGCCCTTCGGGGGGGCCGGACTATGGCTACACCTTC. Residues: CASSPSGGPDYGYTF. Together with reference TRBV7-2 and TRBJ1-2, the CDR3 gives the full variable domain: GAGVSQSPSNKVTEKGKDVELRCDPISGHTALYWYRQSLGQGLEFLIYFQGNSAPDKSGLPSDRFSAERTGGSVSTLTIQRTQQEDSAVYLCASSPSGGPDYGYTFGSGTRLTVV.